One and the same sample provided the 22 T cell receptor beta chains below, sequenced in a study of T-cell memory formation after mild COVID-19. MiXCR, applied by TCRdb to the 5' RACE reads, yields one record per CDR3 protein. The sample gives hundreds of thousands of distinct CDR3 sequences, around an eighth of which show up once; under 25% is in the top ten. Sequences were obtained from PBMCs or a T cell subset sorted from them (not recorded which). These receptors originate from a young man who had mild COVID-19 (a few samples of this study predate the infection). Cell type and time point are not known.

CDR3 region: CASSTSGEAYNEQFF. CDR3 bases: TGTGCCAGCAGTACTAGCGGGGAAGCCTACAATGAGCAGTTCTTC. The V and J genes are TRBV6-2 or TRBV6-3 and TRBJ2-1, with 10 positions matching TRBD2. The CDR3 has 15 residues. The J segment lost 2 bases and the V segment lost 5 bases, leaving 3 bases of the junction unmatched. Germline CDR1 is MNHEY and CDR2 is SVGEGT.

In this sample, this clonotype turned up many times. The chain joins TRBV7-2 to TRBJ1-1; D is unresolved. This CDR3 has 13 residues. Trimming took 1 base from V and 1 from J, leaving 4 bases between them. Looked up from germline, CDR1 is SGHTA and CDR2 is FQGNSA. The chain's CDR3 is CASSLEQNTEAFF. CDR3 bases: TGTGCCAGCAGCTTAGAACAGAACACTGAAGCTTTCTTT.

The chain recombines TRBV7-9 with TRBJ1-1; 8 nucleotides agree with TRBD1. J lost 6 bases, V lost 8 bases, and 5 bases had no gene match. CDR1 is SEHNR and CDR2 is FQNEAQ in the germline V gene (reference sequence). This CDR3 has 12 amino acids. The CDR3 is CASVDRGAEAFF. The CDR3 region has the DNA TGTGCCAGCGTTGACAGGGGAGCTGAAGCTTTCTTT.

This clonotype turned up a few times. The chain couples TRBV20-1 to TRBJ2-7; perhaps TRBD1 as D (5 bases). CDR1 is DFQATT, CDR2 SNEGSKA, per germline (reference sequence). The CDR3 loop spans 16 amino acids. V gave up 0 bases and J gave up 1 base, with 16 bases separating them. CDR3 residues: CSARDKGNSWSYEQYF. In DNA, the CDR3 is TGCAGTGCTAGAGATAAGGGGAATAGTTGGTCCTACGAGCAGTACTTC.

This rearrangement joins TRBV12-3 or TRBV12-4 to TRBJ1-2; 8 nucleotides line up with TRBD1. V was pared by 3 bases and J by 0 bases, with 3 bases of the junction left unmatched. The CDR3 consists of 15 residues. CDR3 residues: CASSLDRAANYGYTF. CDR3 DNA: TGTGCCAGCAGTTTGGACAGGGCTGCTAACTATGGCTACACCTTC.

This clonotype was detected ten times or more. This chain uses TRBV7-2 with TRBJ2-2; D unclear. This CDR3 has 16 residues. CDR1 and CDR2 (germline): SGHTA, FQGNSA. Trimming took 5 bases from V and 3 from J, leaving 16 bases between them. The CDR3 loop is CASSPPLRFYTGELFF. The CDR3 DNA follows: TGTGCCAGCAGCCCCCCCCTTCGATTCTACACCGGGGAGCTGTTTTTT. Supplemented by reference TRBV7-2 and TRBJ2-2, the full variable domain reads GAGVSQSPSNKVTEKGKDVELRCDPISGHTALYWYRQSLGQGLEFLIYFQGNSAPDKSGLPSDRFSAERTGGSVSTLTIQRTQQEDSAVYLCASSPPLRFYTGELFFGEGSRLTVL.

This chain connects TRBV2 to TRBJ2-6; a weak D match, TRBD1 (5 bases). Trimming took off 7 bases at V and 0 bases at J, with 10 bases between the two ends. Germline CDR1 and CDR2: SNHLY and FYNNEI. CDR3 length equals 15 residues. The CDR3 DNA is TGTGCCAGCAAGACAGAAAGCTCTGGGGCCAACGTCCTGACTTTC. Its translation: CASKTESSGANVLTF.

This clonotype came up a few times. The chain joins TRBV7-9 to TRBJ2-5, with 9 bases aligning to TRBD2. CDR3 length: 15 residues. With V trimmed by 5 bases and J by 1 base, 5 bases remained unmatched. Germline V lookup: CDR1 SEHNR, CDR2 FQNEAQ (reference sequence). The CDR3 protein is CASSRGGASQETQYF. CDR3 coding DNA: TGTGCCAGCAGCCGCGGGGGGGCCTCCCAAGAGACCCAGTACTTC.

This clonotype was counted a few times. CDR3: CASSQDLGTGNEAFF. The CDR3 region has the DNA TGTGCCAGCAGCCAAGATCTGGGGACAGGAAATGAAGCTTTCTTT. The rearrangement uses TRBV4-2 and TRBJ1-1; TRBD1 matches 8 bases. The CDR3 runs to 15 residues. Trimming at V came to 0 bases and at J to 7 bases, leaving 7 bases not matched to a gene. Germline-derived CDR1 and CDR2 are LGHNA and YNFKEQ.

This clonotype appeared a few times. This chain links TRBV27 with TRBJ2-7, with TRBD1 as a possible D gene (6 bases). CDR3 length: 15 residues. Trimming pared 3 bases from V and 2 bases from J, leaving 14 bases between. From germline, CDR1 is MNHEY and CDR2 SMNVEV (reference sequence). The CDR3 coding sequence is TGTGCCAGCAGTTTTTTCCCCGGGACACCCTACGAGCAGTACTTC. Translated: CASSFFPGTPYEQYF.

This chain uses TRBV7-9 with TRBJ2-1, with 14 bases aligning to TRBD2. The CDR3 is 13 residues long. Germline values: CDR1 SEHNR, CDR2 FQNEAQ (reference sequence). The V gene end was trimmed by 2 bases and the J gene end by 14 bases; junction bases not matched to a gene: 2. The CDR3 sequence: CASSLSTSGGEFF. The CDR3 coding sequence is TGTGCCAGCAGCTTATCGACTAGCGGGGGGGAGTTCTTC.

CDR3 DNA sequence: TGTGCCAGCGACAACGGCAATGAAGCTTTCTTT. It is translated as CASDNGNEAFF. The chain couples TRBV18 to TRBJ1-1; D ambiguous. This CDR3 is 11 amino acids long. Germline-derived CDR1 and CDR2 are KGHSH and LQKENI. Deletions cut 8 bases from V and 7 bases from J, with 11 bases between.

The CDR3 spells CASSLWTDRSTDTQYF. CDR3 DNA: TGCGCCAGCAGCCTTTGGACAGACCGTAGCACAGATACGCAGTATTTT. The chain joins TRBV5-1 to TRBJ2-3, with D maybe TRBD1 (6 bases). The germline CDR1 and CDR2 sequences are SGHRS and YFSETQ. The CDR3 is 16 amino acids. Trimming shortened V by 4 bases and J by 0 bases, and 15 bases separated the two germline ends.

This clonotype came up a few times. The chain links TRBV7-2 to TRBJ2-1; D remains unclear. V lost 4 bases to trimming and J lost 5 bases, with 12 bases between them. Germline assignment: CDR1 SGHTA and CDR2 FQGNSA. CDR3 length equals 14 residues. The CDR3 DNA sequence: TGTGCCAGCAGCTGGGTGATCTTGGACAATGAGCAGTTCTTC. Protein product: CASSWVILDNEQFF.

This clonotype was recorded at least ten times. The V gene is TRBV7-9, the J gene TRBJ1-1, with D maybe TRBD1 (5 bases). The germline CDR1 and CDR2 sequences are SEHNR and FQNEAQ (reference sequence). This CDR3 contains 11 residues. V lost 6 bases to trimming and J lost 11 bases, with 13 bases between them. The CDR3 DNA sequence: TGTGCCAGCAGTCGAACACAGGAGGCTTTCTTT. As protein: CASSRTQEAFF.

This clonotype appeared many times. The V gene is TRBV11-2, the J gene TRBJ2-1; D is perhaps TRBD1 (6 bases). The CDR3 is made up of 14 amino acids. The V end lost 1 base, the J end lost 5 bases, and 9 bases lay between the germline ends. In germline, CDR1 is SGHAT, CDR2 FQNNGV. CDR3 region: CASSLVPGDNEQFF. CDR3 DNA sequence: TGTGCCAGCAGCTTAGTCCCAGGGGACAATGAGCAGTTCTTC.

This clonotype was recorded a few times. This chain uses TRBV5-1 with TRBJ1-1; D is undetermined. This CDR3 has 17 amino acids. The germline CDR1 and CDR2 sequences are SGHRS and YFSETQ. V shed 0 bases and J shed 4 bases, with 19 bases lying between them. In DNA, the CDR3 is TGCGCCAGCAGCTTGGCGGCGGGAATCCATCTGGGCACTGAAGCTTTCTTT. It specifies CASSLAAGIHLGTEAFF.

The chain is built from TRBV6-6 and TRBJ2-5; perhaps TRBD1 as D (5 bases). CDR3 length equals 17 residues. The germline gives CDR1 MNHNY, CDR2 SVGAGI (reference sequence). Trimming removed 6 bases from V and 3 bases from J, with 23 bases in between. The CDR3 spells CASSLSFSTATKETQYF. DNA for the CDR3: TGTGCCAGCAGCCTATCTTTCTCGACAGCAACTAAAGAGACCCAGTACTTC.

This clonotype was counted between two and nine times. The J gene is TRBJ1-3, the V gene TRBV14; D remains unclear. This CDR3 has 14 residues. Trimming stripped 1 base from V and 5 bases from J, with 9 bases between. CDR1 is SGHDN, CDR2 FVKESK, per germline. CDR3 DNA: TGTGCCAGCAGCCAAGCGTACACTCGAAACACCATATATTTT. Amino acid sequence: CASSQAYTRNTIYF.

In this sample, this clonotype turned up a few times. One end of the junction fails to match germline, which may point to a read error. The chain is built from TRBV20-1 and TRBJ2-1, with D perhaps TRBD1 or TRBD2 (5 bases each). The CDR3 runs to 11 residues. CDR1 is DFQATT, CDR2 SNEGSKA, per germline (reference sequence). CDR3 coding DNA: TGCAGTGCTGGATCAGACAGACTGGGAGTCTTC. Amino acids: CSAGSDRLGVF.

The table lists this clonotype with a few counts. The CDR3 protein is CASNKPGQAYEQYF. CDR3 DNA: TGTGCCAGTAACAAACCGGGACAGGCCTACGAGCAGTACTTC. This chain connects TRBV5-5 to TRBJ2-7, with TRBD1 identical over 8 bases. V was clipped by 8 bases and J by 2 bases; unmatched bases: 9. Germline CDR1 is SGHKS and CDR2 is YYEKEE (reference sequence). The CDR3 covers 14 residues.

This chain joins TRBV7-9 and TRBJ2-7, with D unresolved. Trimming shortened V by 2 bases and J by 2 bases, and 4 bases separated the two germline ends. CDR1 and CDR2 from the germline V gene are SEHNR and FQNEAQ (reference sequence). CDR3 length equals 12 residues. CDR3 in DNA: TGTGCCAGCAGCTTATTAACCTACGAGCAGTACTTC. Protein product: CASSLLTYEQYF.